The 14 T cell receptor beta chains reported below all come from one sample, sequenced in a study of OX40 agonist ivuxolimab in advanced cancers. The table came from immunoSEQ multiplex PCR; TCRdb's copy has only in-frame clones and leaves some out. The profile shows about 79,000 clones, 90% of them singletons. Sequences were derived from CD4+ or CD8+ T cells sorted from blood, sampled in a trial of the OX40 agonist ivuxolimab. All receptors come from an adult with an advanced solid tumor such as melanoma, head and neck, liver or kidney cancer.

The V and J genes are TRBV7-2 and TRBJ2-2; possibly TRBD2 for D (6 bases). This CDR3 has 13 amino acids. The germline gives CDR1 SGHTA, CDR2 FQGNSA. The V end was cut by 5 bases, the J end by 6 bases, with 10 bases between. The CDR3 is CASSARESGELFF. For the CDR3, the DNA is TGTGCCAGCAGCGCCCGGGAGTCCGGGGAGCTGTTTTTT.

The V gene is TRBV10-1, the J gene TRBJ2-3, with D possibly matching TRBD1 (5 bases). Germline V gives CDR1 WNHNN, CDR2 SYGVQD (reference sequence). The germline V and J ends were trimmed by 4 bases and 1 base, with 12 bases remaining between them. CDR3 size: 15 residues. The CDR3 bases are TGCGCCAGCAGTGCAGGGTGGTTGGGCACAGATACGCAGTATTTT. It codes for CASSAGWLGTDTQYF.

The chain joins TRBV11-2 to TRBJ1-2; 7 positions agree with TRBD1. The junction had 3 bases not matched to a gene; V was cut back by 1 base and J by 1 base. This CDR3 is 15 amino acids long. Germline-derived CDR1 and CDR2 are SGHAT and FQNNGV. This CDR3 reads CASSLVRGLNYGYTF. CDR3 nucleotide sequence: TGTGCCAGCAGCTTAGTGAGGGGGCTTAACTATGGCTACACCTTC.

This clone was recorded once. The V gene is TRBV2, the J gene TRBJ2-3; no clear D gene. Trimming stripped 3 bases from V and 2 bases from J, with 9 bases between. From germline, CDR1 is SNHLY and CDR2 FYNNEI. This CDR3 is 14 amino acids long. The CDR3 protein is CASSELDPTDTQYF. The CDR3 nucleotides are TGTGCCAGCAGTGAGTTGGATCCCACAGATACGCAGTATTTT. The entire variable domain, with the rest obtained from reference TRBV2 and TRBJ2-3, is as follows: EPEVTQTPSHQVTQMGQEVILRCVPISNHLYFYWYRQILGQKVEFLVSFYNNEISEKSEIFDDQFSVERPDGSNFTLKIRSTKLEDSAMYFCASSELDPTDTQYFGPGTRLTVL.

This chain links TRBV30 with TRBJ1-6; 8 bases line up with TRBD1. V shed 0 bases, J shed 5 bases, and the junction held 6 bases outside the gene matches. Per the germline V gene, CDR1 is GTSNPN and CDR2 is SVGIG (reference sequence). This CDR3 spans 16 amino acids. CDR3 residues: CAWSVPETGDNSPLHF. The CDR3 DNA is TGTGCCTGGAGTGTACCCGAGACAGGGGATAATTCACCCCTCCACTTT. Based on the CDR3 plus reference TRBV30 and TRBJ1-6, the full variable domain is SQTIHQWPATLVQPVGSPLSLECTVEGTSNPNLYWYRQAAGRGLQLLFYSVGIGQISSEVPQNLSASRPQDRQFILSSKKLLLSDSGFYLCAWSVPETGDNSPLHFGNGTRLTVT.

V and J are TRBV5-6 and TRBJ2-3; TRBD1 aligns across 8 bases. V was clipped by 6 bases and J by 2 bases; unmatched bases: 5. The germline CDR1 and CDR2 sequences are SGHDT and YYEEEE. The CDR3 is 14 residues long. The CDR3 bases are TGTGCCAGCACAGGACAGGGACTCACAGATACGCAGTATTTT. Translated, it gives CASTGQGLTDTQYF.

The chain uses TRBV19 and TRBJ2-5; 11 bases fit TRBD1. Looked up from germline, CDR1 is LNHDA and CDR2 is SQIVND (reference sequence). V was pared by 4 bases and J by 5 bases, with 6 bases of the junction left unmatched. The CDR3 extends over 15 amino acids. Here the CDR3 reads CASSTGQGAQETQYF. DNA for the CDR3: TGTGCCAGTAGTACCGGACAGGGGGCGCAGGAGACCCAGTACTTC.

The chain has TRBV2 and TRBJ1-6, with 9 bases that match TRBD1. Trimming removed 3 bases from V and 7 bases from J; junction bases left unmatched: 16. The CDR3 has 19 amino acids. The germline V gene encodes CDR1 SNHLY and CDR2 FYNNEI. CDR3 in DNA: TGTGCCAGCAGTGAGGTTGGGACAGGGAAAGTTTTGGGGAATTCACCCCTCCACTTT. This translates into CASSEVGTGKVLGNSPLHF.

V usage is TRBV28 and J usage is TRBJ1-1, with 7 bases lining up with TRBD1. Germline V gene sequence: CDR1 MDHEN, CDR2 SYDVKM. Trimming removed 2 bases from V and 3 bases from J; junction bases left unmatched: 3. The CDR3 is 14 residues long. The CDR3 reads CASSLDREDTEAFF. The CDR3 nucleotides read TGTGCCAGCAGTTTAGACAGGGAGGACACTGAAGCTTTCTTT.

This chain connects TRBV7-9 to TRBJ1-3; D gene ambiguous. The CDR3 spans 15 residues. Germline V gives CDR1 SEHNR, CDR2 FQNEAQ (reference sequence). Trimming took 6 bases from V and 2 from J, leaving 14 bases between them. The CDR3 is CASSLGRGTGNTIYF. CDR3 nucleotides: TGTGCCAGCAGTTTGGGCCGGGGAACTGGAAACACCATATATTTT.

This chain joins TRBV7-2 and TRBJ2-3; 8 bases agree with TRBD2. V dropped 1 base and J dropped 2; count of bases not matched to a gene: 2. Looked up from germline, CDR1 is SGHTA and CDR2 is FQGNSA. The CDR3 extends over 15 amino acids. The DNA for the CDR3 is TGTGCCAGCAGCTTAGTGCGGGGGGTCACAGATACGCAGTATTTT. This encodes CASSLVRGVTDTQYF.

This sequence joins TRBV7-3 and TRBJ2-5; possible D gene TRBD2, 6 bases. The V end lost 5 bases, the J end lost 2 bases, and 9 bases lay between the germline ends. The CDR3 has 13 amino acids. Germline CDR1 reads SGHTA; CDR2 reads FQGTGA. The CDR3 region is CASSLGTQETQYF. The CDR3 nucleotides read TGTGCCAGCAGCCTAGGGACTCAAGAGACCCAGTACTTC.

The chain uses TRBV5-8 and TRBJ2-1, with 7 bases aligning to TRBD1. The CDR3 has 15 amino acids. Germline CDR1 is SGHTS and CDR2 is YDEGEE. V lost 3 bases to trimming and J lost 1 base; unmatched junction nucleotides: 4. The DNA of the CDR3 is TGTGCCAGCAGCTCCGGGACAGAGTCCTACAATGAGCAGTTCTTC. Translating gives CASSSGTESYNEQFF.

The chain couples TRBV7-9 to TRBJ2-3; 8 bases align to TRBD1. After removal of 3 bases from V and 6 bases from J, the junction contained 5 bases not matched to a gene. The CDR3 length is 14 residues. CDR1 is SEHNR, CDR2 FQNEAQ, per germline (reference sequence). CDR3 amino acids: CASSFDRGADTQYF. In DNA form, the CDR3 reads TGTGCCAGCAGCTTCGACAGGGGTGCGGATACGCAGTATTTT.